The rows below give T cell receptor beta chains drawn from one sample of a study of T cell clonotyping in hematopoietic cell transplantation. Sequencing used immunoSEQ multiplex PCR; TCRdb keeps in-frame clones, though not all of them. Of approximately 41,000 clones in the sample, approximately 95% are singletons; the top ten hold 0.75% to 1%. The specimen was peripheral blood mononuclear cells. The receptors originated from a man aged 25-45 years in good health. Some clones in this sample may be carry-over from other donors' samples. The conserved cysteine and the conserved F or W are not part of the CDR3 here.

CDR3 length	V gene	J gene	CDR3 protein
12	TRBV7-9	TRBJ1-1	ASSSSGGWTEAF
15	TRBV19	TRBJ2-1	ASSIDHGLAGSNEQF
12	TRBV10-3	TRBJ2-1	AISELSDTNEQF
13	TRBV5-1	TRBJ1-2	ASSLGTVGLTVYT
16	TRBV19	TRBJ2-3	ASSIAAAGNPSTDTQY
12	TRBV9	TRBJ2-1	ASSLRGGDNEQF
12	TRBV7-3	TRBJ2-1	ASSPSGGHNEQF
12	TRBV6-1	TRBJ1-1	ASSEGQENTEAF
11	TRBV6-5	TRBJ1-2	ASSIRGLYGYT
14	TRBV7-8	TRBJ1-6	ASSGQPGRNNSPLH
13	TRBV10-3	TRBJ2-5	AISDDGTGQETQY
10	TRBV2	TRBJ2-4	ASSVAKNIQY
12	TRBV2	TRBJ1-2	ASSVLEANYGYT
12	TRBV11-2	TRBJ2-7	ASSFEPRASEQY
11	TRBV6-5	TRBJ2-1	ASSRAYPHEQF
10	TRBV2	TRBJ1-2	ASSDSGIGYT
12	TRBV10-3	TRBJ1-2	AISAGTGDYGYT
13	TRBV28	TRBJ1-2	ASSPARAWDYGYT
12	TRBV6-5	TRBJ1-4	ASSARDTLGKLF
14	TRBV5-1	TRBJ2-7	ASSLAEQGATRVQY
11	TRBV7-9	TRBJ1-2	ASSFGQSYGYT
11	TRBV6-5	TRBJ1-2	ASRIPGGEGYT
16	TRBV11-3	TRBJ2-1	ASSLEGASGESYNEQF
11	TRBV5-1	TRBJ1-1	ASSLSMNTEAF
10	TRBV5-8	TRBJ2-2	ASPGRSGELF
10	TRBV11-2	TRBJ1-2	ASSPGVGGYT